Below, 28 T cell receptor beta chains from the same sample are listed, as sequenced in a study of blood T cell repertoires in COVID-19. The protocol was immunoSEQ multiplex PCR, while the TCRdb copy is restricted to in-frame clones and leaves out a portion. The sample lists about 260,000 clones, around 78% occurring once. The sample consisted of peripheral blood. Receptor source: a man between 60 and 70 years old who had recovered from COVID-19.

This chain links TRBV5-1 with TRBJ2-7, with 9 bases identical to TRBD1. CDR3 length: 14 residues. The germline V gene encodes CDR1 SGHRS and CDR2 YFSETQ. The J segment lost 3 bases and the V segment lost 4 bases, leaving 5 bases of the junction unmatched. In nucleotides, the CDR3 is TGCGCCAGCAGCCCCAGGGACAGGGACTACGAGCAGTACTTC. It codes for CASSPRDRDYEQYF.

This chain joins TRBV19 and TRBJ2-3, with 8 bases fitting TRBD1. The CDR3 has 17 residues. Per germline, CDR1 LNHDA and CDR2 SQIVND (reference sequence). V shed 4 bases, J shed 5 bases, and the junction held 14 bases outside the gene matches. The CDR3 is CASSTGQGSAEEDTQYF. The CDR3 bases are TGTGCCAGTAGTACCGGACAGGGTTCGGCGGAGGAAGATACGCAGTATTTT.

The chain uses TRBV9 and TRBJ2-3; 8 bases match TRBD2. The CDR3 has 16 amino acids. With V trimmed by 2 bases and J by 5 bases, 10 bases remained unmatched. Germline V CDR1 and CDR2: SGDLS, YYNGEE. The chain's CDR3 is CASSVVPTSEGDTQYF. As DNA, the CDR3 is TGTGCCAGCAGCGTGGTCCCGACTAGCGAGGGAGATACGCAGTATTTT. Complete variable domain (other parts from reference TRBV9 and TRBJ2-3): DSGVTQTPKHLITATGQRVTLRCSPRSGDLSVYWYQQSLDQGLQFLIQYYNGEERAKGNILERFSAQQFPDLHSELNLSSLELGDSALYFCASSVVPTSEGDTQYFGPGTRLTVL.

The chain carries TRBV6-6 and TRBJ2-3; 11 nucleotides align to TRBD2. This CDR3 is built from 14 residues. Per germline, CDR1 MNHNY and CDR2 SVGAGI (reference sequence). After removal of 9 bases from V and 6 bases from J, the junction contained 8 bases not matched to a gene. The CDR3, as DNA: TGTGCCAGTGCGACTAGCGGGACTCGGGATACGCAGTATTTT. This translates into CASATSGTRDTQYF.

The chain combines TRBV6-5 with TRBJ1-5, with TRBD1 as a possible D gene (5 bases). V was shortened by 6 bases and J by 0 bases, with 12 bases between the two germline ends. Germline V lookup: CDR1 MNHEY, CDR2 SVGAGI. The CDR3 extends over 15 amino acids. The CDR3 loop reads CASRATGDSNQPQHF. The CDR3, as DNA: TGTGCCAGCAGAGCCACAGGAGATAGCAATCAGCCCCAGCATTTT.

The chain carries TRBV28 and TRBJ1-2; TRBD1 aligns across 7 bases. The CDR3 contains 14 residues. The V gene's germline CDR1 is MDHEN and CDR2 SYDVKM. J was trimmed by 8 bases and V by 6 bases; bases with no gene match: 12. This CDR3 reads CASRPGQEVLGYTF. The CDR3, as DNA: TGTGCCAGCAGGCCTGGACAGGAGGTATTGGGCTACACCTTC.

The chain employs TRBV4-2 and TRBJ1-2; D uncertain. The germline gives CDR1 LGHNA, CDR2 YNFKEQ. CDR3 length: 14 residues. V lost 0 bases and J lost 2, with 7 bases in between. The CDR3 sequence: CASSQDAGNYGYTF. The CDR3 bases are TGTGCCAGCAGCCAAGATGCGGGGAACTATGGCTACACCTTC.

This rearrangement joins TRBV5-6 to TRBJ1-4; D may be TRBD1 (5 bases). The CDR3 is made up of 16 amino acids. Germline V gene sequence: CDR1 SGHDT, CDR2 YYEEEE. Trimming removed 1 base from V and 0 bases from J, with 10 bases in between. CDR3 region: CASSLRGRTTNEKLFF. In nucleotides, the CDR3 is TGTGCCAGCAGCTTGAGGGGTCGGACAACTAATGAAAAACTGTTTTTT.

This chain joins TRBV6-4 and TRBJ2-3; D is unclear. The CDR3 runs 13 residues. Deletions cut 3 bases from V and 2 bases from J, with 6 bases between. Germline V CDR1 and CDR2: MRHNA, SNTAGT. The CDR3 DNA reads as TGTGCCAGCAGTGAACAGCTCACAGATACGCAGTATTTT. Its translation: CASSEQLTDTQYF.

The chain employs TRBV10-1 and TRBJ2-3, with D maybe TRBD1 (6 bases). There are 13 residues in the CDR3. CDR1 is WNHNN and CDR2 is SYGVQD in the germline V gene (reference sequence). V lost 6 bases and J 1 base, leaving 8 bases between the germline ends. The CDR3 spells CASRQGGTDTQYF. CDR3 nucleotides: TGCGCCAGCAGACAGGGTGGCACAGATACGCAGTATTTT.

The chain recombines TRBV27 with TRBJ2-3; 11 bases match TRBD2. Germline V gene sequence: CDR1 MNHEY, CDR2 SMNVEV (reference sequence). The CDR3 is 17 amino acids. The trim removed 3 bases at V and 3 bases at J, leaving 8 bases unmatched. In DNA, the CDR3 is TGTGCCAGCAGTTTTCTTCCTAGCGGGGGGTTTACAGATACGCAGTATTTT. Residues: CASSFLPSGGFTDTQYF.

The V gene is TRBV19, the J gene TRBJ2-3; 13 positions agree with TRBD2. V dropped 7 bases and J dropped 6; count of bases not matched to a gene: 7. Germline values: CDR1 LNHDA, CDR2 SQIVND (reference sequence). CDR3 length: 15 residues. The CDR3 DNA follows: TGTGCCAGTATCCGGACTAGCGGGGGTCTCGATACGCAGTATTTT. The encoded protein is CASIRTSGGLDTQYF.

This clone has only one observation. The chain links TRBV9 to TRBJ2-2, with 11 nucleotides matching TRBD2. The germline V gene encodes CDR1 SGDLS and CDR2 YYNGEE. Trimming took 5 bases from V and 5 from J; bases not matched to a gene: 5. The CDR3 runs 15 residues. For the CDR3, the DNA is TGTGCCAGCAGTGGGACTAGCGGATATACCGGGGAGCTGTTTTTT. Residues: CASSGTSGYTGELFF.

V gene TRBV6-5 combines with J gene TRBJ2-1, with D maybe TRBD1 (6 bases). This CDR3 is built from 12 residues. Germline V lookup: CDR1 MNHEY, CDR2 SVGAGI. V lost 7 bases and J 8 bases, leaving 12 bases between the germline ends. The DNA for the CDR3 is TGTGCCAGCACTGCAGGGGCCGATGAGCAGTTCTTC. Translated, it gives CASTAGADEQFF.

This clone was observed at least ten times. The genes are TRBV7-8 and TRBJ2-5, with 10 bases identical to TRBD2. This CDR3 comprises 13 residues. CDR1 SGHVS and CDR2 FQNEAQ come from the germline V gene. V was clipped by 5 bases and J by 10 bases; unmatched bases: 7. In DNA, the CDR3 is TGTGCCAGCAGCCCTCTCAGCGGGGGGGGCCAGTACTTC. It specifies CASSPLSGGGQYF. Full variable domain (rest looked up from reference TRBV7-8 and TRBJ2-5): GAGVSQSPRYKVAKRGQDVALRCDPISGHVSLFWYQQALGQGPEFLTYFQNEAQLDKSGLPSDRFFAERPEGSVSTLKIQRTQQEDSAVYLCASSPLSGGGQYFGPGTRLLVL.

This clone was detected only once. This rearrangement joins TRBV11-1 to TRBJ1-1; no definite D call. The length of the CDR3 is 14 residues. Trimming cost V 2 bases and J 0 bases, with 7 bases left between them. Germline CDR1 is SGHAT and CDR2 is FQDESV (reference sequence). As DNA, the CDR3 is TGTGCCAGCAGCTTACTAGAAATGAACACTGAAGCTTTCTTT. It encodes CASSLLEMNTEAFF.

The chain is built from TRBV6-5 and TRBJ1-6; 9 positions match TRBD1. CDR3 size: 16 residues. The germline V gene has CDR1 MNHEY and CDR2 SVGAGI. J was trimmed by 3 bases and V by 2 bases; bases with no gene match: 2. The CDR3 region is CASSYGGQGYNSPLHF. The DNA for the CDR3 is TGTGCCAGCAGTTACGGGGGACAGGGCTATAATTCACCCCTCCACTTT.

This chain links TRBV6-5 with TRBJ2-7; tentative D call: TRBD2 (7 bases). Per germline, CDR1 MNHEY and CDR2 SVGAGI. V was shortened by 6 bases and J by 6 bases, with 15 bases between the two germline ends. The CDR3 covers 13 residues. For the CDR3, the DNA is TGTGCCAGCAGCCCGCGGGGAGGGGGCGAGCAGTACTTC. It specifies CASSPRGGGEQYF.

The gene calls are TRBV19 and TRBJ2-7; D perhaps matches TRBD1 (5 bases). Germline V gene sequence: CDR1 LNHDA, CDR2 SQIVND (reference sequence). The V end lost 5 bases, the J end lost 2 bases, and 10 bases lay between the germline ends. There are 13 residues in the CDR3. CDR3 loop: CASSGDSPYEQYF. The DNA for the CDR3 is TGTGCCAGTAGTGGCGACAGTCCCTACGAGCAGTACTTC.

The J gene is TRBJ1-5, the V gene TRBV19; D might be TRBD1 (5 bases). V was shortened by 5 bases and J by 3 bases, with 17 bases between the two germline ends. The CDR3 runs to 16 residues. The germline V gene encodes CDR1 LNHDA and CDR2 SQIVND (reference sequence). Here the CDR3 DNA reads TGTGCCAGTAGTGTCCAGGGTTCGACCGACAATCAGCCCCAGCATTTT. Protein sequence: CASSVQGSTDNQPQHF.

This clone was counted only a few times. This CDR3 is CASSLWRGANQPQHF. CDR3 DNA sequence: TGTGCCAGCAGTTTATGGCGGGGGGCAAATCAGCCCCAGCATTTT. The chain links TRBV28 to TRBJ1-5; D may be TRBD1 (6 bases). V was shortened by 0 bases and J by 4 bases, with 10 bases between the two germline ends. CDR3 length equals 15 residues. Germline lookup yields CDR1 MDHEN and CDR2 SYDVKM.

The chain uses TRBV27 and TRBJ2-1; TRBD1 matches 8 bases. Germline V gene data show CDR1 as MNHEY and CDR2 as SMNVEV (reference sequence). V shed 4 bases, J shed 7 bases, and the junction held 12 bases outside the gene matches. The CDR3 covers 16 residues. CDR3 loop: CASSSPFGQGMNEQFF. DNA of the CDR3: TGTGCCAGCAGTTCCCCGTTTGGACAGGGTATGAATGAGCAGTTCTTC.

The DNA for the CDR3 is TGTGCCAGCAGTGATCAGGGGGGCACTGAAGCTTTCTTT. Protein: CASSDQGGTEAFF. The chain links TRBV6-1 to TRBJ1-1, with 7 bases matching TRBD1. This CDR3 has 13 residues. Germline CDR1 MNHNS, CDR2 SASEGT. Unmatched junction bases numbered 2, after V lost 3 bases and J lost 4 bases.

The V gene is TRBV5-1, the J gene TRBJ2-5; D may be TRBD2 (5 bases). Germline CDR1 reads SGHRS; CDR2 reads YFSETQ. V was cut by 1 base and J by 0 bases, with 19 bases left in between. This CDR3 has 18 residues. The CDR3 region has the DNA TGCGCCAGCAGCTTGAGGCCCGGGCTAGCAGATTACCAAGAGACCCAGTACTTC. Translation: CASSLRPGLADYQETQYF.

The CDR3 sequence is CASSPTDRYNEQFF. The CDR3 bases are TGTGCCAGCAGCCCAACGGACAGATACAATGAGCAGTTCTTC. The V gene is TRBV7-3, the J gene TRBJ2-1; the D gene is possibly TRBD1 (6 bases). Germline-derived CDR1 and CDR2 are SGHTA and FQGTGA. The CDR3 contains 14 residues. V dropped 5 bases and J dropped 4 bases, with 12 bases sitting between them.

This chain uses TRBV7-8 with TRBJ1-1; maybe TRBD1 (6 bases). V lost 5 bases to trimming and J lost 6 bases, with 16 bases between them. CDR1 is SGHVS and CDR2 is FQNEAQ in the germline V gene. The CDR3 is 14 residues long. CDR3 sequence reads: CASSRWEGVAEAFF. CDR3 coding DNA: TGTGCCAGCAGCCGATGGGAGGGGGTCGCTGAAGCTTTCTTT.

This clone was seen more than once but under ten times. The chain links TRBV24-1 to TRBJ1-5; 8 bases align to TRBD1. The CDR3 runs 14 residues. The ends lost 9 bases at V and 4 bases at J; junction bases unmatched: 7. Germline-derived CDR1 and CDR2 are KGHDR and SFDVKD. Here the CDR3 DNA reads TGTGCCACCGCGACAGGGGAGTATAATCAGCCCCAGCATTTT. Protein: CATATGEYNQPQHF.

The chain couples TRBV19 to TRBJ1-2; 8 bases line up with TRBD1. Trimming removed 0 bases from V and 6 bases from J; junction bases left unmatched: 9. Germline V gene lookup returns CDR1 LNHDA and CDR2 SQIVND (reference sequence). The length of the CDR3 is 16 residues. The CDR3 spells CASSIDRGRGSDGYTF. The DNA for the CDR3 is TGTGCCAGTAGTATAGACAGGGGGCGCGGTTCAGATGGCTACACCTTC.